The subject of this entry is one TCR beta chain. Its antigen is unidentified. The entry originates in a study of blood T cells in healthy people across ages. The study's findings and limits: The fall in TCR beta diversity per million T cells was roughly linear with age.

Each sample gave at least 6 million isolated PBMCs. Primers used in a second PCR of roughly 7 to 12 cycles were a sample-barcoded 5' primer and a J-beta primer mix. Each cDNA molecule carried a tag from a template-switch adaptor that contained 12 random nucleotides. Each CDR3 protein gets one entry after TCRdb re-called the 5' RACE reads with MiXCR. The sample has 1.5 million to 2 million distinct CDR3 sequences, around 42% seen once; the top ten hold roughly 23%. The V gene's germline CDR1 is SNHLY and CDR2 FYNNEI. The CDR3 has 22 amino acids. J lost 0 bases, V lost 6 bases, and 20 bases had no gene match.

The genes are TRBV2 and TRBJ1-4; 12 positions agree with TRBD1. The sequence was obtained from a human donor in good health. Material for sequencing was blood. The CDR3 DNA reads TGTGCCAGCAGCGGCCGGGACAGGGGGCGCGGTGGGAATTTTGCAACTAATGAAAAACTGTTTTTT. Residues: CASSGRDRGRGGNFATNEKLFF.